The present entry profiles one T cell receptor beta chain with its context. What antigen it recognizes has not been identified. No much larger clonotype is one base removed from it; base qualities were not supplied. The donors belonged to the validation cohort of about 110 subjects, which was separate from the roughly 670-subject first cohort. This record belongs to a study of cytomegalovirus exposure and HLA in healthy donors (dated by TCRdb to the late 2010s). For context, the study as a whole: According to a later analysis, the roughly 120 validation repertoires were produced on the same platform as the roughly 600 repertoires of the first cohort. To predict cytomegalovirus infection status, the study brought together high-throughput TCR immunosequencing, statistical association of individual TCRs with disease status, and machine learning. The study aimed to test whether cataloging public T cell receptors could reveal signatures of past pathogen exposure. Along with the approximately 600-subject first cohort, a separate validation cohort of approximately 110 different subjects was used.

The paper as a whole reports these results and caveats: A total of roughly 160 TCR beta chains were listed by the study as associated with cytomegalovirus. In both the original and validation cohorts, the classifier was reported to diagnose cytomegalovirus status with high specificity and sensitivity. A later analysis lacked HLA typing for the validation cohort, so it scored co-occurrence in that cohort across all 130 or so repertoires. Most TCR sequences were observed very rarely across donors, whereas some public TCRs were present in many individuals. Of the cluster scores, approximately 95% were above 0 in a later analysis, which found that TCRs clustered in the first cohort also tended to co-occur in the approximately 110 validation repertoires. Three of the identified cytomegalovirus-associated TCR beta chains were confirmed in vitro to be specific for cytomegalovirus antigens. It was suggested by the authors that the approach could potentially be generalized to other disease states and immunological phenotypes.

In the germline V gene, CDR1 corresponds to MGHRA and CDR2 to YSYEKL. V is reduced by 4 bases and J by 4 bases, leaving a spacing of 18 bases between them. The CDR3 has 16 amino acids, counting the end cysteine and phenylalanine. Only the CDR3 portion is preserved as DNA: 48 bases, with reading frame beginning at the first base. The library relied on the immunoSEQ multiplex PCR assay. Under the source paper's analysis protocol: A statistical classification framework was built for diagnosing cytomegalovirus status from the catalog of TCR beta chain sequences. TCRdb carries this immuneACCESS record with in-frame sequences only. Its versions omit some clonotypes, under half of them owing to an unresolved V gene in the studies checked, with the rest unexplained. V and J calls and clone size are given by that table; D and trimming were obtained from the DNA. The sample table shows fewer than 130,000 clones, and around 89% are seen once. The ten largest account for about 1.5% of the sample.

The rearrangement combines TRBV4-1 with TRBJ2-3; 6 matching bases give a weak D call of TRBD1. Sample: PBMCs. This clonotype originated in a woman aged 25 to 45 in good health and CMV-seropositive. In nucleotide form, the sequence is TGCGCCAGCAGCCCGTCCACTTACAGGGTTGCAGATACGCAGTATTTT. Its amino acids are CASSPSTYRVADTQYF.